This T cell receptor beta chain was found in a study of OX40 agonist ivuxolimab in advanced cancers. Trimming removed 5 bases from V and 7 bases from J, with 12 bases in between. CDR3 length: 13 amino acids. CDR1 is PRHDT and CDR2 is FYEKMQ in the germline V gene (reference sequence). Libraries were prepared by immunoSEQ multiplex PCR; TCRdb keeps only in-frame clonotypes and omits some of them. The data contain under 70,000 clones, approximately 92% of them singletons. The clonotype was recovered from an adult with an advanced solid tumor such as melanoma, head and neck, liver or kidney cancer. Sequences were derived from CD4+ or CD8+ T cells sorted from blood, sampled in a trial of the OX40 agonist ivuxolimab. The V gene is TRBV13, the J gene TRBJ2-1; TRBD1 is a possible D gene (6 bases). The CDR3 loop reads CASSVRGDNEQFF. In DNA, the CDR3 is TGTGCCAGCAGCGTCAGGGGCGATAATGAGCAGTTCTTC.